Shown below are 4 T cell receptor beta chains from a single sample sequenced in a study of neurological immune-mediated disorders. The time point here: technical triplicate 1. One entry per CDR3 protein, called by TCRdb with MiXCR from the 5' RACE reads. The sample has tens of thousands of distinct CDR3 sequences; over 8.5% are singletons. What was sequenced was PBMCs. Receptors were obtained from a man in his 60s with HTLV-1-associated myelopathy (HAM/TSP).

This clonotype was recorded many times. This chain uses TRBV6-2 or TRBV6-3 with TRBJ2-7, with D possibly being TRBD1 (5 bases). In germline, CDR1 is MNHEY, CDR2 SVGEGT. Trimming removed 6 bases from V and 5 bases from J, with 20 bases in between. The CDR3 totals 15 residues. Written as DNA, the CDR3 is TGTGCCAGCAGCCCCTCTGAAGGAGAAGGGGACGAGCAGTACTTC. This gives the protein CASSPSEGEGDEQYF.

This clonotype was seen many times. V usage is TRBV29-1 and J usage is TRBJ2-7; 9 bases fit TRBD1. The CDR3 loop spans 13 amino acids. Unmatched junction bases numbered 7, after V lost 4 bases and J lost 6 bases. Germline V gene lookup returns CDR1 SQVTM and CDR2 ANQGSEA. The CDR3 DNA reads TGCAGCGTTGTATCGGGACAGGGTGGCGAGCAGTACTTC. Protein: CSVVSGQGGEQYF.

There are many counts of this clonotype. V gene TRBV29-1 combines with J gene TRBJ2-5; 14 bases align to TRBD2. There are 15 residues in the CDR3. The J segment lost 3 bases and the V segment lost 4 bases, leaving 4 bases of the junction unmatched. Germline V gene data show CDR1 as SQVTM and CDR2 as ANQGSEA. CDR3: CSVARLAGGEETQYF. Here the CDR3 DNA reads TGCAGCGTTGCAAGACTAGCGGGAGGGGAAGAGACCCAGTACTTC.

This clonotype was observed many times. V and J are TRBV7-9 and TRBJ2-7; 9 bases agree with TRBD2. Germline V gene data show CDR1 as SEHNR and CDR2 as FQNEAQ (reference sequence). This CDR3 comprises 16 residues. V shed 5 bases and J 3 bases; nucleotides not matched to a gene: 11. CDR3 nucleotide sequence: TGTGCCAGCAGCCCTGTAGGGCTAGCGGGAAGCTACGAGCAGTACTTC. Translated, it gives CASSPVGLAGSYEQYF. The full variable domain, rest sourced from reference TRBV7-9 and TRBJ2-7, is DTGVSQNPRHKITKRGQNVTFRCDPISEHNRLYWYRQTLGQGPEFLTYFQNEAQLEKSRLLSDRFSAERPKGSFSTLEIQRTEQGDSAMYLCASSPVGLAGSYEQYFGPGTRLTVT.